The 29 T cell receptor beta chains below come from one sample, sequenced in a study of cytomegalovirus exposure and HLA in healthy donors. PCR involved 60 Vbeta and 13 Jbeta primers. The protocol was immunoSEQ multiplex PCR, while the TCRdb copy is restricted to in-frame clones and leaves out a portion. Of about 100,000 clones listed, about 72% are singletons. The sequenced sample consisted of PBMCs. The receptors come from a woman aged 60-75 years in good health and CMV-seropositive.

This clone was detected a few times. The chain carries TRBV4-1 and TRBJ2-1; 11 bases line up with TRBD2. CDR1 MGHRA and CDR2 YSYEKL come from the germline V gene. The CDR3 loop spans 15 amino acids. Unmatched junction bases numbered 5, after V lost 4 bases and J lost 6 bases. Written as DNA, the CDR3 is TGCGCCAGCAGCCCTAGCGGGAGGCCGACCAATGAGCAGTTCTTC. Its protein product is CASSPSGRPTNEQFF.

The J gene is TRBJ2-5, the V gene TRBV5-5; 9 bases match TRBD2. The V segment lost 3 bases and the J segment 1 base; nucleotides outside the gene matches: 7. This CDR3 is 16 amino acids long. From germline, CDR1 is SGHKS and CDR2 YYEKEE (reference sequence). CDR3 loop: CASSSGLAPIQETQYF. DNA of the CDR3: TGTGCCAGCAGCTCTGGACTAGCGCCGATCCAAGAGACCCAGTACTTC.

The J gene is TRBJ2-6, the V gene TRBV5-1; weak D call: TRBD1 (7 bases). CDR3 length equals 19 residues. Germline loops: CDR1 SGHRS, CDR2 YFSETQ. With 4 bases removed from V and 2 bases from J, the gap between germline ends came to 22 bases. This CDR3 is CASSAGVAGGSPGANVLTF. The DNA of the CDR3 is TGCGCCAGCAGCGCCGGGGTGGCAGGGGGGAGTCCTGGGGCCAACGTCCTGACTTTC. Combining the CDR3 with reference TRBV5-1 and TRBJ2-6 gives the whole variable domain KAGVTQTPRYLIKTRGQQVTLSCSPISGHRSVSWYQQTPGQGLQFLFEYFSETQRNKGNFPGRFSGRQFSNSRSEMNVSTLELGDSALYLCASSAGVAGGSPGANVLTFGAGSRLTVL.

The chain has TRBV30 and TRBJ2-7; 13 bases fit TRBD2. The V and J ends lost 2 bases and 0 bases, in that order; junction bases with no gene match: 10. The CDR3 is 18 amino acids. Germline assignment: CDR1 GTSNPN and CDR2 SVGIG (reference sequence). The DNA for the CDR3 is TGTGCCTGGAGTACTTCCGGGACTAGCGGGAAATTCTCCTACGAGCAGTACTTC. Translating it yields CAWSTSGTSGKFSYEQYF.

V and J are TRBV20-1 and TRBJ2-7; possibly TRBD2 for D (5 bases). Germline assignment: CDR1 DFQATT and CDR2 SNEGSKA (reference sequence). This CDR3 is 11 amino acids long. V lost 5 bases and J lost 4, with 9 bases in between. The CDR3 bases are TGCAGTGCTGGGGAGCGGTACGAGCAGTACTTC. Its protein product is CSAGERYEQYF.

CDR3 region: CASSVEAGQDEQYF. The CDR3 DNA reads TGTGCCAGCAGCGTAGAGGCGGGTCAGGACGAGCAGTACTTC. This chain joins TRBV9 and TRBJ2-7, with a tentative D call TRBD2 (5 bases). Trimming cost V 0 bases and J 5 bases, with 12 bases left between them. Germline-derived CDR1 and CDR2 are SGDLS and YYNGEE. CDR3 length: 14 amino acids.

V usage is TRBV2 and J usage is TRBJ2-7, with 11 bases lining up with TRBD1. Germline V lookup: CDR1 SNHLY, CDR2 FYNNEI. V gave up 9 bases and J gave up 5 bases; unmatched junction bases: 9. The CDR3 length is 14 residues. The CDR3 sequence is CASGRDRGSNEQYF. CDR3 sequence (DNA): TGTGCCAGTGGGAGGGACAGGGGGTCCAACGAGCAGTACTTC.

The CDR3 here is CASSLTGNYQETQYF. The DNA of the CDR3 is TGTGCCAGCAGCTTGACAGGGAATTACCAAGAGACCCAGTACTTC. J is TRBJ2-5 and V is TRBV7-9, with 7 bases fitting TRBD1. Trimming took 3 bases from V and 0 from J; bases not matched to a gene: 4. Germline CDR1 and CDR2: SEHNR and FQNEAQ (reference sequence). There are 15 residues in the CDR3. Full variable domain (rest looked up from reference TRBV7-9 and TRBJ2-5): DTGVSQNPRHKITKRGQNVTFRCDPISEHNRLYWYRQTLGQGPEFLTYFQNEAQLEKSRLLSDRFSAERPKGSFSTLEIQRTEQGDSAMYLCASSLTGNYQETQYFGPGTRLLVL.

This clone was detected once. The CDR3 sequence is CATSRDLYRDRDNYGYTF. DNA of the CDR3: TGTGCCACCAGCAGGGATCTTTACCGGGACAGGGATAACTATGGCTACACCTTC. This chain joins TRBV15 and TRBJ1-2, with TRBD1 identical over 9 bases. CDR1 and CDR2 from the germline V gene are LNHNV and YYDKDF (reference sequence). This CDR3 is 18 amino acids long. The J segment lost 1 base and the V segment lost 3 bases, leaving 12 bases of the junction unmatched. Based on the CDR3 plus reference TRBV15 and TRBJ1-2, the full variable domain is DAMVIQNPRYQVTQFGKPVTLSCSQTLNHNVMYWYQQKSSQAPKLLFHYYDKDFNNEADTPDNFQSRRPNTSFCFLDIRSPGLGDTAMYLCATSRDLYRDRDNYGYTFGSGTRLTVV.

The chain has TRBV2 and TRBJ1-4; 10 nucleotides agree with TRBD1. The CDR3 extends over 15 amino acids. Germline-derived CDR1 and CDR2 are SNHLY and FYNNEI. Trimming cost V 4 bases and J 6 bases; bases outside gene matches: 5. As DNA, the CDR3 is TGTGCCAGCAGTGGGGGGGACAGGGGCTATGAAAAACTGTTTTTT. It translates to CASSGGDRGYEKLFF.

The gene calls are TRBV9 and TRBJ2-3; maybe TRBD2 (5 bases). Deletions cut 0 bases from V and 2 bases from J, with 13 bases between. The CDR3 has 16 amino acids. The germline V gene encodes CDR1 SGDLS and CDR2 YYNGEE. CDR3: CASSVGKMRATDTQYF. The CDR3 bases are TGTGCCAGCAGCGTAGGGAAGATGAGGGCCACAGATACGCAGTATTTT.

For this clone: The same CDR3 is also encoded by other DNA sequences in this sample. The chain has TRBV27 and TRBJ2-7; perhaps TRBD1 as D (6 bases). Germline V CDR1 and CDR2: MNHEY, SMNVEV (reference sequence). This CDR3 contains 16 residues. Trimming left V 6 bases short and J 0 bases short, with 18 bases between. This chain's CDR3 is CASSLRPPGVSYEQYF. In DNA, the CDR3 is TGTGCCAGCAGCTTGCGGCCCCCAGGGGTCTCCTACGAGCAGTACTTC.

This chain connects TRBV5-1 to TRBJ2-1; TRBD2 is a possible D gene (5 bases). The CDR3 totals 14 residues. The V gene lost 0 bases and the J gene lost 8 bases, with 12 bases spanning the gap. Germline V CDR1 and CDR2: SGHRS, YFSETQ. The chain's CDR3 is CASSLARRRDEQFF. The CDR3 nucleotides are TGCGCCAGCAGCTTGGCCCGGCGGCGGGATGAGCAGTTCTTC.

V usage is TRBV11-2 and J usage is TRBJ2-2, with a tentative D call TRBD1 (6 bases). V was shortened by 5 bases and J by 7 bases, with 17 bases between the two germline ends. The CDR3 has 15 residues. Germline V gene data show CDR1 as SGHAT and CDR2 as FQNNGV. CDR3 nucleotides: TGTGCCAGCAGCCGCGACGCCAGGGGAATCGGGGAGCTGTTTTTT. Translated: CASSRDARGIGELFF.

The V gene is TRBV19, the J gene TRBJ2-3, with D possibly being TRBD1 (6 bases). Per germline, CDR1 LNHDA and CDR2 SQIVND (reference sequence). The CDR3 is made up of 15 amino acids. Trimming cost V 3 bases and J 3 bases, with 13 bases left between them. Here the CDR3 DNA reads TGTGCCAGTAGTATCCCAGGGGATGGGACAGATACGCAGTATTTT. Its translation is CASSIPGDGTDTQYF.

The gene calls are TRBV12-2 and TRBJ2-1; the table's D call of TRBD2 was not tested on the DNA. TRBV12-2 is reported as a pseudogene. This CDR3 region has 17 residues. As DNA, the CDR3 is TGTGCAAGTCCCTCCCGGGCCCGTAGCGGGATCATCGGTGAGCAGTTCTTC. Amino acid sequence: CASPSRARSGIIGEQFF.

The chain combines TRBV5-1 with TRBJ2-7; TRBD2 matches 11 bases. With V trimmed by 4 bases and J by 2 bases, 5 bases remained unmatched. Germline V gene sequence: CDR1 SGHRS, CDR2 YFSETQ. The CDR3 is made up of 15 amino acids. The CDR3 region has the DNA TGCGCCAGCAGCCCCACTAGCGGGAGAACCTACGAGCAGTACTTC. It is translated as CASSPTSGRTYEQYF.

The chain recombines TRBV5-5 with TRBJ2-7; 7 bases line up with TRBD2. CDR3 length: 14 amino acids. V shed 0 bases and J 9 bases; nucleotides not matched to a gene: 9. The V gene's germline CDR1 is SGHKS and CDR2 YYEKEE (reference sequence). The CDR3 sequence is CASSLDAAGVGQYF. In DNA, the CDR3 is TGTGCCAGCAGCTTGGACGCGGCGGGAGTGGGGCAGTACTTC.

The chain has TRBV15 and TRBJ2-5; 7 nucleotides agree with TRBD2. TRBJ2-7 explains the end of the DNA better; the J call may be wrong. Germline values: CDR1 LNHNV, CDR2 YYDKDF (reference sequence). This CDR3 is built from 15 residues. CDR3: CATSRDHAGVYEQYF. CDR3 sequence (DNA): TGTGCCACCAGCAGAGATCATGCGGGAGTGTACGAGCAGTACTTC.

The gene calls are TRBV9 and TRBJ2-3; D is uncertain. This CDR3 has 14 residues. V was shortened by 4 bases and J by 5 bases, with 14 bases between the two germline ends. Germline assignment: CDR1 SGDLS and CDR2 YYNGEE. The CDR3 sequence is CASSLTPTRDTQYF. DNA of the CDR3: TGTGCCAGCAGCCTTACCCCCACCAGAGATACGCAGTATTTT.

This clone was recorded a few times. The chain uses TRBV7-2 and TRBJ1-5; D gene ambiguous. The CDR3 totals 12 residues. V was trimmed by 5 bases and J by 3 bases, leaving 5 bases between them. CDR1 SGHTA and CDR2 FQGNSA come from the germline V gene. The CDR3 coding sequence is TGTGCCAGCAGCATTTACAATCAGCCCCAGCATTTT. Protein sequence: CASSIYNQPQHF.

The rearrangement links TRBV10-2 to TRBJ2-7, with TRBD1 as a possible D gene (6 bases). The CDR3 covers 12 residues. V shed 6 bases and J shed 5 bases, with 11 bases lying between them. CDR1 is WSHSY, CDR2 SAAADI, per germline. Here the CDR3 DNA reads TGCGCCAGCAGCACAGGGTTCCACGAGCAGTACTTC. This gives the protein CASSTGFHEQYF.

The V call is TRBV15, the J call TRBJ1-6; D is ambiguous. The V gene's germline CDR1 is LNHNV and CDR2 YYDKDF (reference sequence). The CDR3 extends over 16 amino acids. V dropped 1 base and J dropped 0 bases, with 7 bases sitting between them. For the CDR3, the DNA is TGTGCCACCAGCAGAGGGTCGAGCTCCTATAATTCACCCCTCCACTTT. Its translation is CATSRGSSSYNSPLHF.

The V and J genes are TRBV28 and TRBJ2-5; 10 nucleotides agree with TRBD2. Per the germline V gene, CDR1 is MDHEN and CDR2 is SYDVKM. The CDR3 is made up of 15 amino acids. J was trimmed by 3 bases and V by 3 bases; bases with no gene match: 4. CDR3 nucleotides: TGTGCCAGCAGTTTTTGGACTAGCGGCAAAGAGACCCAGTACTTC. This gives the protein CASSFWTSGKETQYF.

V usage is TRBV7-9 and J usage is TRBJ2-7; possible D gene TRBD1, 6 bases. Germline V gene lookup returns CDR1 SEHNR and CDR2 FQNEAQ (reference sequence). V was trimmed by 1 base and J by 2 bases, leaving 12 bases between them. The CDR3 has 15 residues. CDR3 nucleotides: TGTGCCAGCAGCTTAGAGACAGGTTTTACCTACGAGCAGTACTTC. It codes for CASSLETGFTYEQYF.

There are a few counts of this clone. The CDR3 here is CSARVLGYTF. DNA for the CDR3: TGCAGTGCTAGAGTTCTGGGCTACACCTTC. This chain joins TRBV20-1 and TRBJ1-2, with D unclear. V was cut by 1 base and J by 8 bases, with 5 bases left in between. This CDR3 comprises 10 residues. The germline CDR1 and CDR2 sequences are DFQATT and SNEGSKA (reference sequence).

The chain has TRBV5-1 and TRBJ2-2, with 12 bases lining up with TRBD2. CDR1 SGHRS and CDR2 YFSETQ come from the germline V gene. V shed 4 bases, J shed 5 bases, and the junction held 6 bases outside the gene matches. This CDR3 spans 16 amino acids. The CDR3 spells CASSTSGTSGTGELFF. The DNA of the CDR3 is TGCGCCAGCAGCACGTCCGGGACTAGCGGGACCGGGGAGCTGTTTTTT.

In regard to this clone: An end of the junction does not agree with germline; a read error may underlie this. The J gene is TRBJ2-7, the V gene TRBV7-9; D is uncertain. Germline V lookup: CDR1 SEHNR, CDR2 FQNEAQ (reference sequence). CDR3 length equals 12 residues. Here the CDR3 DNA reads TGTTCCAGCAGCTTTACTGGCTACGAGCAGTACTTC. It codes for CSSSFTGYEQYF.

V and J are TRBV5-4 and TRBJ2-7, with D maybe TRBD2 (5 bases). The CDR3 spans 13 residues. With 1 base removed from V and 5 bases from J, the gap between germline ends came to 10 bases. Germline-derived CDR1 and CDR2 are SGHNT and YYREEE (reference sequence). The CDR3 region is CASSLSGYDEQYF. CDR3 coding DNA: TGTGCCAGCAGCTTGTCGGGGTACGACGAGCAGTACTTC. Full variable domain (missing parts from reference TRBV5-4 and TRBJ2-7): ETGVTQSPTHLIKTRGQQVTLRCSSQSGHNTVSWYQQALGQGPQFIFQYYREEENGRGNFPPRFSGLQFPNYSSELNVNALELDDSALYLCASSLSGYDEQYFGPGTRLTVT.